This T cell receptor beta chain is drawn from a study of blood T cell repertoires in COVID-19. As for the study in general: Acute-phase and convalescent COVID-19 samples originated in the United States, Italy and Spain. PBMCs, B-cell-depleted T cells, or T cells were the source of the cDNA or gDNA that made up the material.

The germline CDR1 and CDR2 sequences are MNHEY and SMNVEV (reference sequence). V lost 2 bases to trimming and J lost 2 bases, with 10 bases between them. This CDR3 is 14 amino acids long. Generated by immunoSEQ multiplex PCR, the TCRdb table keeps only in-frame clones and is missing some. The repertoire includes some 50,000 clones, about three quarters of them detected once, and about 19% sits in the top ten. The J gene is TRBJ2-7, the V gene TRBV27; TRBD1 might be the D (5 bases). The sequenced sample was peripheral blood. The sequence derives from a human donor with active or convalescent COVID-19. The donor label of this sample is uncertain. This chain's CDR3 is CASSLGAGPYEQYF. The CDR3 bases are TGTGCCAGCAGTTTAGGGGCAGGCCCCTACGAGCAGTACTTC.